The 21 T cell receptor beta chains listed next were all sequenced from one sample in a study of T cell responses to AZD1222 COVID-19 vaccine. TCRdb's table, derived via immunoSEQ multiplex PCR, lists solely in-frame clones and lacks some. The sample records more than 35,000 clones, 83% being singletons. The sequencing used peripheral blood, collected on day 0 of AZD1222 vaccination. These receptors originate from an adult in good health.

This clone showed up just a few times. V and J are TRBV6-1 and TRBJ2-6, with 8 positions matching TRBD2. The CDR3 consists of 17 residues. V shed 4 bases and J 2 bases; nucleotides not matched to a gene: 7. In germline, CDR1 is MNHNS, CDR2 SASEGT. The CDR3 DNA reads TGTGCCAGCAGTGCCCCCGGGGGGGGCACTGGGGCCAACGTCCTGACTTTC. Protein product: CASSAPGGGTGANVLTF.

This chain links TRBV25-1 with TRBJ1-6; tentatively, D is TRBD1 (5 bases). CDR1 and CDR2 from the germline V gene are MGHDK and SYGVNS. Trimming took off 3 bases at V and 15 bases at J, with 9 bases between the two ends. The CDR3 runs 11 residues. The CDR3 loop is CASSEGEDLHF. CDR3 in DNA: TGTGCCAGCAGTGAGGGGGAGGACCTCCACTTT.

V usage is TRBV4-1 and J usage is TRBJ2-1, with D uncertain. V was shortened by 1 base and J by 1 base, with 11 bases between the two germline ends. The CDR3 is 16 residues long. From germline, CDR1 is MGHRA and CDR2 YSYEKL. DNA for the CDR3: TGCGCCAGCAGCCAAGTCCCCCTTATTTCCTACAATGAGCAGTTCTTC. Protein: CASSQVPLISYNEQFF.

The chain joins TRBV3-1 (or the pseudogene TRBV3-2) to TRBJ2-7, with TRBD2 as a possible D gene (6 bases). From germline, CDR1 is LGHDT and CDR2 YNNKEL (reference sequence). This CDR3 is 18 amino acids long. V was shortened by 2 bases and J by 3 bases, with 23 bases between the two germline ends. The CDR3 region is CASSQSAGSPERVYEQYF. In DNA, the CDR3 is TGTGCCAGCAGCCAAAGCGCGGGTAGCCCCGAGCGGGTCTACGAGCAGTACTTC.

Only one count was recorded for this clone. This sequence joins TRBV4-1 and TRBJ2-5; 7 bases fit TRBD1. The CDR3 covers 17 residues. After removal of 0 bases from V and 2 bases from J, the junction contained 9 bases not matched to a gene. Germline CDR1 MGHRA, CDR2 YSYEKL. CDR3 amino acids: CASSQDFWTGLQETQYF. CDR3 nucleotide sequence: TGCGCCAGCAGCCAAGATTTCTGGACAGGTTTACAAGAGACCCAGTACTTC.

V and J are TRBV28 and TRBJ2-7, with 7 bases fitting TRBD2. CDR3 size: 15 residues. Germline-derived CDR1 and CDR2 are MDHEN and SYDVKM. With 10 bases clipped from V and 2 bases from J, the junction kept 14 bases outside the gene matches. CDR3 sequence (DNA): TGTGCCACCTCAGCGGGGAGCGGCGTCCCCTACGAGCAGTACTTC. Its protein product is CATSAGSGVPYEQYF.

This chain links TRBV25-1 with TRBJ1-3; 7 positions match TRBD1. V lost 1 base, J lost 3 bases, and 6 bases stayed unmatched. This CDR3 contains 16 residues. The V gene's germline CDR1 is MGHDK and CDR2 SYGVNS. CDR3 residues: CASSESRGGVGNTIYF. The CDR3 nucleotides read TGTGCCAGCAGTGAATCGAGAGGGGGCGTTGGAAACACCATATATTTT.

To note about this clone: The junction departs from germline at one end; a sequencing error may be responsible. V is TRBV7-7 and J is TRBJ2-1; D not certain. Germline CDR1 and CDR2: SSHAT and FNYEAQ (reference sequence). This CDR3 spans 15 amino acids. The DNA for the CDR3 is TGTGCTAGCAGCTTCACCGACTCCTCCTACAATGAGCAGTTCTTC. Protein: CASSFTDSSYNEQFF.

The genes are TRBV27 and TRBJ2-2; 7 bases fit TRBD2. CDR3 length: 14 amino acids. J gave up 3 bases and V 7 bases, and 5 bases lay outside the gene matches. Per germline, CDR1 MNHEY and CDR2 SMNVEV (reference sequence). The CDR3 sequence: CASTSAGHTGELFF. CDR3 bases: TGTGCCAGCACTTCAGCGGGGCACACCGGGGAGCTGTTTTTT.

The genes are TRBV27 and TRBJ2-1; TRBD2 matches at 9 bases. Germline values: CDR1 MNHEY, CDR2 SMNVEV (reference sequence). This CDR3 is 15 amino acids long. Trimming took 2 bases from V and 3 from J; bases not matched to a gene: 2. The CDR3 sequence is CASSLSSGGYNEQFF. For the CDR3, the DNA is TGTGCCAGCAGTTTAAGTAGCGGGGGCTACAATGAGCAGTTCTTC.

The gene calls are TRBV15 and TRBJ2-1, with D possibly matching TRBD2 (5 bases). This CDR3 is built from 17 residues. Germline V gene data show CDR1 as LNHNV and CDR2 as YYDKDF (reference sequence). The V end was cut by 0 bases, the J end by 0 bases, with 12 bases between. CDR3 in DNA: TGTGCCACCAGCAGAGACGTGAAGCGGACCTCCTACAATGAGCAGTTCTTC. Protein sequence: CATSRDVKRTSYNEQFF.

V and J are TRBV7-2 and TRBJ2-7, with 8 bases identical to TRBD2. The CDR3 has 15 residues. From germline, CDR1 is SGHTA and CDR2 FQGNSA. After removal of 3 bases from V and 4 bases from J, the junction contained 8 bases not matched to a gene. DNA of the CDR3: TGTGCCAGCAGCTTGGACGCGGGGGGTGGGTACGAGCAGTACTTC. It codes for CASSLDAGGGYEQYF.

The J gene is TRBJ2-7, the V gene TRBV19; perhaps TRBD1 as D (6 bases). Between the trimmed V and J ends, which lost 9 bases and 0 bases, there was a span of 12 bases. This CDR3 spans 13 amino acids. Per germline, CDR1 LNHDA and CDR2 SQIVND (reference sequence). CDR3 in amino acids: CASSRGSSYEQYF. The CDR3 coding sequence is TGTGCCAGCTCTAGGGGGAGCTCCTACGAGCAGTACTTC.

The chain recombines TRBV7-9 with TRBJ1-4; unclear D gene. V was cut by 1 base and J by 4 bases, with 7 bases left in between. The germline CDR1 and CDR2 sequences are SEHNR and FQNEAQ (reference sequence). The CDR3 loop spans 14 amino acids. CDR3 bases: TGTGCCAGCAGCTTAGGGGCCGGTAATGAAAAACTGTTTTTT. This encodes CASSLGAGNEKLFF.

The chain couples TRBV3-1 (or the pseudogene TRBV3-2) to TRBJ2-1, with D perhaps TRBD1 (5 bases). There are 15 residues in the CDR3. The germline gives CDR1 LGHDT, CDR2 YNNKEL (reference sequence). Deletions cut 5 bases from V and 12 bases from J, with 23 bases between. The CDR3 bases are TGTGCCAGCAGCGCTTTTGGGGCCTACAATGACGGGCAGTTCTTC. This translates into CASSAFGAYNDGQFF.

V gene TRBV21-1 combines with J gene TRBJ1-5. TRBV21-1 represents a pseudogene. This CDR3 has 17 amino acids. CDR3 sequence reads: CASSFLGPREFCQPQHF. In DNA form, the CDR3 reads TGTGCCAGCAGCTTTTTAGGTCCCAGGGAGTTTTGTCAGCCCCAGCATTTT.

This rearrangement joins TRBV2 to TRBJ1-1; 8 nucleotides line up with TRBD1. Germline V CDR1 and CDR2: SNHLY, FYNNEI. J lost 4 bases, V lost 5 bases, and 6 bases had no gene match. CDR3 length: 14 residues. For the CDR3, the DNA is TGTGCCAGCAGTTCCGGACAGGGTTTCACTGAAGCTTTCTTT. Translating it yields CASSSGQGFTEAFF.

This clone was picked up one time. The sample carries other DNA sequences with the same CDR3. The rearrangement joins TRBV29-1 to TRBJ1-1; D not certain. Per germline, CDR1 SQVTM and CDR2 ANQGSEA. CDR3 length: 11 amino acids. With 6 bases removed from V and 0 bases from J, the gap between germline ends came to 5 bases. The CDR3 sequence: CSVYMNTEAFF. As DNA, the CDR3 is TGCAGCGTATACATGAACACTGAAGCTTTCTTT.

The sample holds many counts of this clone. The rearrangement uses TRBV29-1 and TRBJ2-3, with no clear D. The CDR3 has 13 residues. From germline, CDR1 is SQVTM and CDR2 ANQGSEA. Trimming shortened V by 7 bases and J by 2 bases, and 13 bases separated the two germline ends. The CDR3 DNA sequence: TGCAGCGCCGACGGTGGTTACACAGATACGCAGTATTTT. Its protein product is CSADGGYTDTQYF.

The J gene is TRBJ2-1, the V gene TRBV6-5; unclear D gene. The CDR3 length is 15 residues. Germline values: CDR1 MNHEY, CDR2 SVGAGI. The ends were cut back, 7 bases at V and 5 bases at J, with 18 bases in the middle. Written as DNA, the CDR3 is TGTGCCAGCAACCCGACATTGGCTGGACACAATGAGCAGTTCTTC. Translated: CASNPTLAGHNEQFF.

The genes are TRBV7-6 and TRBJ1-5; possibly TRBD1 for D (5 bases). The CDR3 consists of 14 residues. Trimming took 6 bases from V and 9 from J, leaving 18 bases between them. The germline CDR1 and CDR2 sequences are SGHVS and FNYEAQ. The CDR3 protein is CASSPTGGLPPQHF. The CDR3 DNA sequence: TGTGCCAGCAGTCCCACTGGGGGGTTACCGCCCCAGCATTTT.